The source of this TCR delta chain is a study of γδ T cells in repeated Plasmodium falciparum infection. Study-wide results and limits: Vdelta2-negative gammadelta repertoires, largely Vdelta1+, seemingly showed infection-driven waves of new clonal selection. Vgamma9/Vdelta2+ T cells showed a stable polyclonal repertoire with shared TCRgamma sequences. The Malian cohort came from a small rural village of predominantly one ethnic group.

This clone was counted only a few times. Its antigen is not identified. The TCRdb protein comes from a much larger clone and disagrees with this DNA's translation at residue 15, likely due to a read error; the protein given here is derived from the DNA. The germline V gene encodes CDR1 GEAIGNYY and CDR2 EKD. This CDR3 spans 16 amino acids. Flow sorting of PBMC yielded separate Vgamma9/Vdelta2+ and Vdelta2-negative gammadelta T cell populations for bulk repertoire analysis. Sequencing covered both gamma and delta TCR chains per sample. TCRdb called clones anew from the multiplex PCR reads with CATT. Here the sample spans 75,000 to 95,000 delta-chain clones, over 0.9% being singletons.

Called V gene: TRDV2; the J gene was not called; no DNA check was done on the table's D call, TRDD3. The sequence derives from a pool of human donors (malaria-infected and uninfected, not separated). Source material: gamma-delta T cells from blood. CDR3 in DNA: TGTGCCTGTGACCAGCTGGGTTCCTCGGGGACCGATAAACTCACCTTT. Translation gives CACDQLGSSGTDKLTF.